A single sample is the source of the 27 T cell receptor beta chains below, sequenced in a study of cytomegalovirus exposure and HLA in healthy donors. PCR employed 60 Vbeta and 13 Jbeta primers. The repertoire was sequenced with immunoSEQ multiplex PCR; TCRdb's copy has only in-frame clones and lacks some. The sample shows about 170,000 clones, 80% to 85% of them seen only once. The sequencing input was PBMCs. Source of these receptors: a male donor in good health and CMV-seronegative.

The rearrangement links TRBV7-9 to TRBJ2-1; 7 positions match TRBD1. In germline, CDR1 is SEHNR, CDR2 FQNEAQ (reference sequence). Trimming took 4 bases from V and 2 from J; bases not matched to a gene: 5. The CDR3 consists of 15 residues. The DNA of the CDR3 is TGTGCCAGCAGCTGGGCAGGGGGTCCCTACAATGAGCAGTTCTTC. Protein: CASSWAGGPYNEQFF.

This clone was detected only a few times. The chain employs TRBV10-3 and TRBJ1-1; a possible D gene is TRBD1 (5 bases). V lost 6 bases to trimming and J lost 4 bases, with 15 bases between them. In germline, CDR1 is ENHRY, CDR2 SYGVKD. This CDR3 comprises 14 residues. In DNA, the CDR3 is TGTGCCATCAGCAAGGGGCCTAGGTCCACTGAAGCTTTCTTT. Amino acid sequence: CAISKGPRSTEAFF.

V gene TRBV5-8 combines with J gene TRBJ2-3; a possible D gene is TRBD2 (5 bases). CDR1 and CDR2 (germline): SGHTS, YDEGEE. The V end was cut by 6 bases, the J end by 2 bases, with 16 bases between. The CDR3 has 15 amino acids. The CDR3 loop is CASTPGYATTDTQYF. For the CDR3, the DNA is TGTGCCAGCACCCCGGGGTACGCAACCACAGATACGCAGTATTTT.

The V gene is TRBV9, the J gene TRBJ2-5, with TRBD2 as a possible D gene (7 bases). The CDR3 has 18 amino acids. With 4 bases removed from V and 3 bases from J, the gap between germline ends came to 25 bases. Looked up from germline, CDR1 is SGDLS and CDR2 is YYNGEE. CDR3 in amino acids: CASSTPRRGGREKETQYF. The CDR3 DNA follows: TGTGCCAGCAGCACGCCACGTAGGGGGGGCCGGGAAAAAGAGACCCAGTACTTC.

This CDR3 is CASRYRIRTGAGNTIYF. The CDR3 coding sequence is TGTGCCAGCAGGTATCGAATCCGGACAGGGGCTGGAAACACCATATATTTT. This rearrangement joins TRBV2 to TRBJ1-3; 9 nucleotides agree with TRBD1. The ends lost 6 bases at V and 2 bases at J; junction bases unmatched: 11. The CDR3 loop spans 17 amino acids. Germline V gene lookup returns CDR1 SNHLY and CDR2 FYNNEI.

The rearrangement uses TRBV7-6 and TRBJ1-1; D is ambiguous. The germline V and J ends were trimmed by 1 base and 3 bases, with 9 bases remaining between them. Germline V gene lookup returns CDR1 SGHVS and CDR2 FNYEAQ. CDR3 length: 14 residues. CDR3 amino acids: CASSLGGRDTEAFF. The CDR3 nucleotides read TGTGCCAGCAGCTTAGGAGGCCGGGACACTGAAGCTTTCTTT. Full variable domain (rest looked up from reference TRBV7-6 and TRBJ1-1): GAGVSQSPRYKVTKRGQDVALRCDPISGHVSLYWYRQALGQGPEFLTYFNYEAQQDKSGLPNDRFSAERPEGSISTLTIQRTEQRDSAMYRCASSLGGRDTEAFFGQGTRLTVV.

This clone was seen only a few times. The chain carries TRBV6-6 and TRBJ1-6; D call uncertain. V lost 8 bases to trimming and J lost 9 bases, with 14 bases between them. The CDR3 covers 13 residues. Germline V gene sequence: CDR1 MNHNY, CDR2 SVGAGI (reference sequence). This CDR3 is CASRTNPGSPLHF. The DNA of the CDR3 is TGTGCCAGCCGTACTAATCCTGGTTCACCCCTCCACTTT.

The V call is TRBV5-1, the J call TRBJ2-4; D is perhaps TRBD2 (5 bases). Germline-derived CDR1 and CDR2 are SGHRS and YFSETQ. Trimming removed 1 base from V and 1 base from J, with 12 bases in between. The CDR3 has 16 amino acids. This CDR3 is CASSLLPSGAKNIQYF. The CDR3 DNA sequence: TGCGCCAGCAGCTTGTTGCCCTCGGGGGCCAAAAACATTCAGTACTTC.

This chain connects TRBV9 to TRBJ1-1, with 8 bases fitting TRBD1. V trimming: 3 bases; J trimming: 4 bases; junction bases outside the gene matches: 5. The germline CDR1 and CDR2 sequences are SGDLS and YYNGEE. The CDR3 covers 14 residues. The CDR3 reads CASSGAGGRTEAFF. The DNA for the CDR3 is TGTGCCAGCAGCGGGGCAGGGGGCCGCACTGAAGCTTTCTTT.

The chain is built from TRBV18 and TRBJ1-2; 9 nucleotides line up with TRBD1. The junction had 5 bases not matched to a gene; V was cut back by 2 bases and J by 7 bases. The CDR3 covers 14 residues. Germline V CDR1 and CDR2: KGHSH, LQKENI. The CDR3 reads CASSPGQGTAGYTF. CDR3 bases: TGTGCCAGCTCACCAGGACAGGGGACGGCTGGCTACACCTTC.

This rearrangement joins TRBV5-5 to TRBJ2-3, with 9 nucleotides matching TRBD1. Germline loops: CDR1 SGHKS, CDR2 YYEKEE (reference sequence). V gave up 4 bases and J gave up 4 bases; unmatched junction bases: 7. The CDR3 runs 15 residues. The CDR3 sequence is CASSVGTGQPDTQYF. In DNA, the CDR3 is TGTGCCAGCAGCGTTGGGACAGGGCAACCAGATACGCAGTATTTT.

This clone has just a few counts. The chain recombines TRBV7-2 with TRBJ1-2, with a weak D call TRBD1 (6 bases). Germline values: CDR1 SGHTA, CDR2 FQGNSA. V lost 4 bases to trimming and J lost 8 bases, with 17 bases between them. There are 14 residues in the CDR3. CDR3 DNA: TGTGCCAGCAGCTCCAAGGGGGGGCCAGGAGGCTACACCTTC. It specifies CASSSKGGPGGYTF.

The sample holds a few counts of this clone. The J gene is TRBJ2-7, the V gene TRBV6-6, with a weak D call TRBD1 (5 bases). V lost 7 bases and J 6 bases, leaving 10 bases between the germline ends. CDR3 size: 11 residues. Germline V gene sequence: CDR1 MNHNY, CDR2 SVGAGI (reference sequence). CDR3 protein: CASKGSAEQYF. The CDR3, as DNA: TGTGCCAGCAAGGGGTCTGCCGAGCAGTACTTC.

This clone occurred a few times. J is TRBJ2-6 and V is TRBV18, with 7 bases identical to TRBD1. The CDR3 runs 18 residues. CDR1 is KGHSH, CDR2 LQKENI, per germline. V lost 3 bases, J lost 0 bases, and 8 bases stayed unmatched. DNA for the CDR3: TGTGCCAGCTCACCCACGACAGGGATTATCTCTGGGGCCAACGTCCTGACTTTC. Residues: CASSPTTGIISGANVLTF.

The V call is TRBV7-9, the J call TRBJ1-1; TRBD1 agrees at 8 bases. The CDR3 is 15 residues long. CDR1 is SEHNR, CDR2 FQNEAQ, per germline (reference sequence). The ends lost 5 bases at V and 4 bases at J; junction bases unmatched: 9. The CDR3 sequence: CASSHRQGPVTEAFF. The CDR3 DNA reads as TGTGCCAGCAGCCATAGACAGGGGCCGGTCACTGAAGCTTTCTTT.

The V call is TRBV9, the J call TRBJ1-1; D perhaps matches TRBD1 (6 bases). There are 14 residues in the CDR3. CDR1 is SGDLS and CDR2 is YYNGEE in the germline V gene. Trimming removed 3 bases from V and 1 base from J, with 10 bases in between. This chain's CDR3 is CASSATGPNTEAFF. Written as DNA, the CDR3 is TGTGCCAGCAGCGCGACAGGCCCGAACACTGAAGCTTTCTTT.

The chain joins TRBV5-4 to TRBJ2-7; 16 nucleotides agree with TRBD2. This CDR3 region has 18 residues. Germline CDR1 reads SGHNT; CDR2 reads YYREEE (reference sequence). Trimming took 4 bases from V and 2 from J; bases not matched to a gene: 9. The CDR3 sequence: CASSLGLAGGPVAYEQYF. The DNA of the CDR3 is TGTGCCAGCAGCCTGGGACTAGCGGGGGGGCCTGTGGCCTACGAGCAGTACTTC.

The V call is TRBV5-1, the J call TRBJ2-3; tentative D call: TRBD2 (6 bases). This CDR3 has 15 residues. Trimming cost V 4 bases and J 0 bases, with 12 bases left between them. CDR1 and CDR2 from the germline V gene are SGHRS and YFSETQ. This CDR3 reads CASSPLRGSTDTQYF. CDR3 DNA sequence: TGCGCCAGCAGCCCCCTCCGGGGGAGCACAGATACGCAGTATTTT.

The chain recombines TRBV27 with TRBJ1-6, with D unresolved. Trimming took 8 bases from V and 5 from J, leaving 13 bases between them. The CDR3 is made up of 14 amino acids. CDR1 and CDR2 (germline): MNHEY, SMNVEV (reference sequence). The DNA of the CDR3 is TGTGCCAGCCGCGAAGTGCGGGATAATTCACCCCTCCACTTT. Its protein is CASREVRDNSPLHF.

The chain employs TRBV5-6 and TRBJ1-5; D possibly corresponds to TRBD1 (5 bases). Germline CDR1 and CDR2: SGHDT and YYEEEE. V dropped 4 bases and J dropped 12 bases, with 14 bases sitting between them. This CDR3 is 12 amino acids long. The CDR3 coding sequence is TGTGCCAGCAGCGCATCAGGGTTGCTCCAGCATTTT. It specifies CASSASGLLQHF.

J is TRBJ1-2 and V is TRBV9, with TRBD1 matching over 7 bases. After removal of 3 bases from V and 3 bases from J, the junction contained 2 bases not matched to a gene. The CDR3 runs 13 residues. Per the germline V gene, CDR1 is SGDLS and CDR2 is YYNGEE. The CDR3, as DNA: TGTGCCAGCAGCGGACAGGGATACTATGGCTACACCTTC. This sequence encodes CASSGQGYYGYTF. The full variable domain, its missing parts supplied by reference TRBV9 and TRBJ1-2, is DSGVTQTPKHLITATGQRVTLRCSPRSGDLSVYWYQQSLDQGLQFLIQYYNGEERAKGNILERFSAQQFPDLHSELNLSSLELGDSALYFCASSGQGYYGYTFGSGTRLTVV.

V gene TRBV5-1 combines with J gene TRBJ1-1, with TRBD1 identical over 7 bases. The CDR3 loop spans 22 amino acids. Trimming cost V 0 bases and J 10 bases; bases outside gene matches: 33. CDR1 SGHRS and CDR2 YFSETQ come from the germline V gene. The chain's CDR3 is CASSLGLTSGRQGIVFRPAAFF. CDR3 nucleotide sequence: TGCGCCAGCAGCTTGGGGCTTACCAGCGGTCGACAGGGTATAGTATTCCGCCCTGCAGCTTTCTTT.

This sequence joins TRBV6-5 and TRBJ1-1; 8 bases fit TRBD1. This CDR3 comprises 14 residues. V shed 7 bases and J 2 bases; nucleotides not matched to a gene: 6. Germline V gene sequence: CDR1 MNHEY, CDR2 SVGAGI. CDR3 residues: CASNEDRVNTEAFF. The CDR3 nucleotides read TGTGCCAGCAACGAGGACAGGGTTAACACTGAAGCTTTCTTT.

The CDR3 loop is CATSRGGGDIEAFF. The CDR3, as DNA: TGTGCCACCAGCAGAGGAGGGGGGGACATTGAAGCTTTCTTT. The chain uses TRBV15 and TRBJ1-1; D may be TRBD1 (6 bases). In germline, CDR1 is LNHNV, CDR2 YYDKDF (reference sequence). This CDR3 has 14 residues. Trimming cost V 1 base and J 7 bases, with 13 bases left between them.

The chain links TRBV7-2 to TRBJ1-2; D perhaps matches TRBD1 (5 bases). The germline V gene has CDR1 SGHTA and CDR2 FQGNSA. CDR3 length: 16 residues. The V end was cut by 4 bases, the J end by 5 bases, with 20 bases between. The CDR3 reads CASSYDSSINAYGYTF. For the CDR3, the DNA is TGTGCCAGCAGCTATGACAGCTCTATAAACGCATATGGCTACACCTTC.

This rearrangement joins TRBV6-5 to TRBJ1-6, with TRBD1 as a possible D gene (5 bases). The germline CDR1 and CDR2 sequences are MNHEY and SVGAGI. The CDR3 length is 12 residues. Trimming cost V 6 bases and J 8 bases, with 8 bases left between them. The CDR3: CASSPRDSPLHF. The CDR3 DNA sequence: TGTGCCAGCAGCCCCAGGGATTCACCCCTCCACTTT.

The chain couples TRBV7-2 to TRBJ2-5; D gene uncertain. Trimming took off 3 bases at V and 4 bases at J, with 9 bases between the two ends. Germline loops: CDR1 SGHTA, CDR2 FQGNSA. CDR3 length: 13 amino acids. CDR3 bases: TGTGCCAGCAGCTTTAGTGAGTCAGAGACCCAGTACTTC. Protein: CASSFSESETQYF.